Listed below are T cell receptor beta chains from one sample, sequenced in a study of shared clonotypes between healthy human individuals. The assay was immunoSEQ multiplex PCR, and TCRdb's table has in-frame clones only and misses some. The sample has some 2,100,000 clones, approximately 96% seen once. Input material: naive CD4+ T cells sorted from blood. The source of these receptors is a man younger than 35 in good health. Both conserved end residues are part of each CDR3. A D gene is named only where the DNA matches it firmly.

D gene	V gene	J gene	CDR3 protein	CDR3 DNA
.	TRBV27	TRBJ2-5	CASSPRGWDGLPGETQYF	TGTGCCAGCAGTCCCCGGGGTTGGGACGGATTACCGGGGGAGACCCAGTACTTC
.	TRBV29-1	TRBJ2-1	CSVERSGNEQFF	TGCAGCGTTGAAAGATCTGGAAATGAGCAGTTCTTC
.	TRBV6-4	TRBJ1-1	CASSDGRGLAAFF	TGTGCCAGCAGTGACGGGAGGGGCTTGGCCGCTTTCTTT
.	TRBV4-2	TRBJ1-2	CASSQEGLGNYGYTF	TGTGCCAGCAGCCAAGAAGGACTGGGCAACTATGGCTACACCTTC
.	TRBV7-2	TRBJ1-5	CASSLMDYSNQPQHF	TGTGCCAGCAGCTTAATGGATTATAGCAATCAGCCCCAGCATTTT
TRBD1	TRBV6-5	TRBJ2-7	CASSWGYTGANYEQYF	TGTGCCAGCAGTTGGGGGTACACAGGGGCCAACTACGAGCAGTACTTC
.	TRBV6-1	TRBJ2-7	CASRKLNLGTEQYF	TGTGCCAGCCGCAAGCTGAATCTTGGGACCGAGCAGTACTTC
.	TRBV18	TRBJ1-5	CASSPREKGRHQPQHF	TGTGCCAGCTCACCAAGGGAAAAGGGGAGGCATCAGCCCCAGCATTTT
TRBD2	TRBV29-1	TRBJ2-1	CSAGSAGTSGRQNEQFF	TGCAGCGCTGGGAGTGCGGGGACTAGCGGGAGACAGAATGAGCAGTTCTTC
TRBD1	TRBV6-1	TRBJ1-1	CASTSTGAAEAFF	TGTGCCAGCACCTCGACAGGGGCTGCAGAAGCTTTCTTT
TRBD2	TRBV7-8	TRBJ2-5	CASSLVAGGPKETQYF	TGTGCCAGCAGCTTAGTGGCGGGAGGGCCTAAAGAGACCCAGTACTTC
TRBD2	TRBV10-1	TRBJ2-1	CASSESSGRADEQFF	TGCGCCAGCAGTGAGTCCAGCGGGAGGGCCGATGAGCAGTTCTTC
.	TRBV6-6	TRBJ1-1	CASSWTAEAFF	TGTGCCAGCAGTTGGACGGCTGAAGCTTTCTTT
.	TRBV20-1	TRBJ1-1	CSEGITEAFF	TGCAGTGAGGGGATCACTGAAGCTTTCTTT
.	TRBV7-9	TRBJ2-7	CASSYVSGTEQYF	TGTGCCAGCAGCTACGTGAGCGGTACCGAGCAGTACTTC
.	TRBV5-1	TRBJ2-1	CASSLEAAASYNEQFF	TGCGCCAGCAGCTTGGAGGCGGCGGCCTCCTACAATGAGCAGTTCTTC
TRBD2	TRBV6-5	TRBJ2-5	CASSRRLAEETQYF	TGTGCCAGCAGTCGGAGACTAGCGGAGGAGACCCAGTACTTC
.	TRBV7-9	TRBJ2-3	CASSLEGDTQYF	TGTGCCAGCAGCTTAGAGGGGGATACGCAGTATTTT
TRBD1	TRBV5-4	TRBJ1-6	CASSRDRGDSPLHF	TGTGCCAGCAGCCGAGACAGGGGAGATTCACCCCTCCACTTT
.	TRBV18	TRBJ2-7	CASSPGTQAEVQYF	TGTGCCAGCTCACCAGGGACCCAGGCAGAGGTGCAGTACTTC